This is a list of T cell receptor beta chains from one sample in a study of PD-L1 blockade in urothelial cancer. The table came from immunoSEQ multiplex PCR; TCRdb's copy has only in-frame clones and leaves some out. The repertoire holds under 90,000 clones, roughly 90% seen once, with 8% to 9.5% in the top ten. The sample in question was PBMCs, obtained around atezolizumab (anti-PD-L1) treatment. The receptors stem from a man in his 60s with urothelial cancer. Each CDR3 is given with its conserved first and last residue. A D gene is named only where the DNA matches it firmly. Size is omitted from some rows. Given values are once, few, many or a class for expanded clones.

size,D,V,J,DNA,CDR3
few,.,TRBV19,TRBJ1-5,TGTGCCAGTAGTGCAAGACGGACAGAGAAGCATTTT,CASSARRTEKHF
few,.,TRBV30,TRBJ1-2,TGTGCCTGGGCGCCACAATTCGGGGGAGGCTACACCTTC,CAWAPQFGGGYTF
.,.,TRBV27,TRBJ2-7,TGTGCCAGCAGTTTCGGTCTCCCCTACGAGCAGTACTTC,CASSFGLPYEQYF
.,.,TRBV7-9,TRBJ2-6,TGTGCCAGCAGTCGTTCCGGGGAGGCCAACGTCCTGACTTTC,CASSRSGEANVLTF
.,TRBD1,TRBV5-1,TRBJ1-5,TGCGCCAGCAGCCCGGGGACAGGGAGCAATCAGCCCCAGCATTTT,CASSPGTGSNQPQHF
.,TRBD1,TRBV27,TRBJ2-2,TGTGCCAGCGGGACAGGGGTGGACACCGGGGAGCTGTTTTTT,CASGTGVDTGELFF
.,.,TRBV5-6,TRBJ1-2,TGTGCCAGCAGCTTGTCGAGGACTAACTATGGCTACACCTTC,CASSLSRTNYGYTF
.,TRBD2,TRBV25-1,TRBJ2-1,TGTGCCAGCAGAACTAGCGGGGCGTACAATGAGCAGTTCTTC,CASRTSGAYNEQFF
.,TRBD1,TRBV4-1,TRBJ2-1,TGCGCCAGCAGCCAAGGCCCAGGGGGAGTCTCCTACAATGAGCAGTTCTTC,CASSQGPGGVSYNEQFF
.,TRBD2,TRBV7-8,TRBJ2-5,TGTGCCAGCAGCTTAGCTTCAGGGTGGGGGGGGTACTTC,CASSLASGWGGYF
.,TRBD1,TRBV15,TRBJ2-7,TGTGCCACCAGCAGAGACCTGGGACAGAACGAGCAGTACTTC,CATSRDLGQNEQYF
few,TRBD1,TRBV4-1,TRBJ2-2,TGCGCCAGCAGCCTTCTCCCAGGGGGGAACACCGGGGAGCTGTTTTTT,CASSLLPGGNTGELFF
.,.,TRBV19,TRBJ2-7,TGTGCCAGTAGTATACCCGGCTACGAGCAGTACTTC,CASSIPGYEQYF
few,TRBD1,TRBV2,TRBJ1-3,TGTGCCAGGCGGGACAGCTCTGGAAACACCATATATTTT,CARRDSSGNTIYF
.,.,TRBV19,TRBJ1-2,TGTGCCAGTAGTATAGGCGGGGGAAGTCTGGATGGCTACACCTTC,CASSIGGGSLDGYTF
.,TRBD1,TRBV27,TRBJ1-1,TGTGCCAGCAGTACCCGGGACAGGGGTTCGATCACTGAAGCTTTCTTT,CASSTRDRGSITEAFF
.,.,TRBV5-1,TRBJ1-2,TGCGCCAGCAGCTTGGAAGGCCAGGCCGGCTACACCTTC,CASSLEGQAGYTF
.,TRBD2,TRBV7-2,TRBJ2-1,TGTGCCAGCAGCTTAGTGACTAGCGGGAGGTATGCATACAATGAGCAGTTCTTC,CASSLVTSGRYAYNEQFF
.,.,TRBV6-1,TRBJ1-2,TGTGCCAGCAGGACGGGACAATACTATGGCTACACCTTC,CASRTGQYYGYTF
few,.,TRBV7-7,TRBJ1-1,TGTGCGAACAACACAGCTTTAAGGGCTTTCTTT,CANNTALRAFF
.,TRBD1,TRBV2,TRBJ1-5,TGTGCCAGCAGGGCGGACAGGGTTCAGCCCCAGCATTTT,CASRADRVQPQHF
.,.,TRBV5-1,TRBJ2-5,TGCGCCAGCAGCAGTTTAGCGGAGTCACAAGAGACCCAGTACTTC,CASSSLAESQETQYF
.,TRBD2,TRBV9,TRBJ2-5,TGTGCCAGCAGCCGAGGACTAGCGGGGGGGCAAGAGACCCAGTACTTC,CASSRGLAGGQETQYF
.,TRBD2,TRBV7-2,TRBJ2-7,TGTGCCAGCAGCTTAGCCGCTAGCGGGGCCTACGAGCAGTACTTC,CASSLAASGAYEQYF
few,TRBD2,TRBV9,TRBJ2-2,TGTGCCAGCAGGCAAGGCGGGAGTGATGCCGGGGAGCTGTTTTTT,CASRQGGSDAGELFF
.,.,TRBV9,TRBJ2-2,TGTGCCAGCAGCGTAGACCAGATCCCATCCGGGGAGCTGTTTTTT,CASSVDQIPSGELFF
.,.,TRBV15,TRBJ2-2,TGTGCCACCAGCAGAGATCCAAATCGGGGGTATCCCGACACCGGGGAGCTGTTTTTT,CATSRDPNRGYPDTGELFF
once,.,TRBV5-1,TRBJ2-5,TGCGCCAGCAGCCCACGAGGAGGGTACCAAGAGACCCAGTACTTC,CASSPRGGYQETQYF
.,TRBD2,TRBV18,TRBJ2-3,TGTGCCAGCTCACCACCGAGGGGACTAAGCACAGATACGCAGTATTTT,CASSPPRGLSTDTQYF
.,.,TRBV5-1,TRBJ2-1,TGCGCCAGCAGCTTCCAGGGTTACAATGAGCAGTTCTTC,CASSFQGYNEQFF
once,TRBD2,TRBV9,TRBJ2-1,TGTGCCAGCAGCGCAACCGGGACTAGCTACAATGAGCAGTTCTTC,CASSATGTSYNEQFF
.,TRBD2,TRBV9,TRBJ2-3,TGTGCCAGCAGCCCTGGGACTAGCGGGAGGGCTGCAGATACGCAGTATTTT,CASSPGTSGRAADTQYF
.,.,TRBV9,TRBJ1-3,TGTGCCAGCAGCACCACAGGGACCGGAAACACCATATATTTT,CASSTTGTGNTIYF
.,.,TRBV4-3,TRBJ1-2,TGCGCCAGCAGCCAAGAGTCCGGGACACCCCTTCTCTATGGCTACACCTTC,CASSQESGTPLLYGYTF
.,TRBD2,TRBV9,TRBJ2-1,TGTGCCAGCAGCGTAGGGGGCGGGGGCTCCTACAATGAGCAGTTCTTC,CASSVGGGGSYNEQFF
.,.,TRBV7-2,TRBJ2-2,TGTGCCAGCAGGGGCGGGATGGAGGAGCTGTTTTTT,CASRGGMEELFF
.,.,TRBV6-1,TRBJ1-1,TGTGCCAGCAGTGAGGTTGAGGGGGCTGAAGCTTTCTTT,CASSEVEGAEAFF
.,.,TRBV6-6,TRBJ2-3,TGTGCCAGCAGTTATCAGGGGAGCACAGATACGCAGTATTTT,CASSYQGSTDTQYF
.,.,TRBV2,TRBJ2-1,TGTGCCAGCGACGAACCAGGGAATGAGCAGTTCTTC,CASDEPGNEQFF
.,TRBD2,TRBV11-3,TRBJ2-2,TGTGCCAGCAGCCGGTGGGGGGGGAACACCGGGGAGCTGTTTTTT,CASSRWGGNTGELFF
.,TRBD1,TRBV5-6,TRBJ2-7,TGTGCCAGCAGCTGGACCGGGACAGGGTTTTCGAACGAGCAGTACTTC,CASSWTGTGFSNEQYF
few,TRBD1,TRBV25-1,TRBJ1-6,TGTGCCAGCAGTTTGGGACAGGGGAGGTCACCCCTCCACTTT,CASSLGQGRSPLHF
once,.,TRBV5-4,TRBJ2-1,TGTGCCAGCAGCTTCCAAATAGGGACACAGCAAAATGAGCAGTTCTTC,CASSFQIGTQQNEQFF
.,TRBD2,TRBV19,TRBJ2-7,TGTGCCAGTAGAAAAAGCGGGGGGGCCCCCTACGAGCAGTACTTC,CASRKSGGAPYEQYF
.,.,TRBV4-3,TRBJ2-3,TGCGCCAGCAGCCAATCCCCCACAGGGCAATCGGATACGCAGTATTTT,CASSQSPTGQSDTQYF
.,.,TRBV29-1,TRBJ1-4,TGCAGCGTTGGGCAAGTACCTGCAACTAATGAAAAACTGTTTTTT,CSVGQVPATNEKLFF
.,TRBD1,TRBV7-2,TRBJ1-5,TGTGCCAGCAGCTCCGGGACAGGGCTAGTTCAGCCCCAGCATTTT,CASSSGTGLVQPQHF
.,TRBD2,TRBV7-2,TRBJ2-5,TGTGCCAGCAGCTTAATGGCGGGAGCTGCAGAGACCCAGTACTTC,CASSLMAGAAETQYF
.,TRBD1,TRBV28,TRBJ2-3,TGTGCCAGCAGTTCCGGGACAGGGGGCTCGGGTACGCAGTATTTT,CASSSGTGGSGTQYF
.,.,TRBV11-2,TRBJ2-7,TGTGCCAGCGGCAGACAGGACTTCTACGAGCAGTACTTC,CASGRQDFYEQYF
.,TRBD1,TRBV10-3,TRBJ1-2,TGTGCCATCAGTGAGCCGCCGGGACAGGGGATTGGGGTAGGCTACACCTTC,CAISEPPGQGIGVGYTF
.,.,TRBV6-1,TRBJ1-1,TGTGCCAGCAGTGATCGCCCCGGGGTAGGGTACGACACTGAAGCTTTCTTT,CASSDRPGVGYDTEAFF
.,.,TRBV7-9,TRBJ2-5,TGTGCCAGCAGCTTATCCGGGGGACAAGAGACCCAGTACTTC,CASSLSGGQETQYF
.,.,TRBV28,TRBJ1-5,TGTGCCAGCAGTCCCGGGGGAAAGGGTGGCAATCAGCCCCAGCATTTT,CASSPGGKGGNQPQHF
.,.,TRBV18,TRBJ1-4,TGTGCCAGCTCACATGTGTGGGCAGGGATTGCAACTAATGAAAAACTGTTTTTT,CASSHVWAGIATNEKLFF
.,TRBD1,TRBV5-1,TRBJ2-2,TGCGCCAGCAGCTTGGAGGACAGGGGGCTAGGCACCGGGGAGCTGTTTTTT,CASSLEDRGLGTGELFF
.,TRBD2,TRBV11-2,TRBJ2-7,TGTGCCAGCAGCTTATTCCAAGCGGGAGGCTACGAGCAGTACTTC,CASSLFQAGGYEQYF
.,TRBD2,TRBV6-5,TRBJ2-2,TGTGCCAGCCGGGTTCGGGGGGGCCGCTCCGGGGAGCTGTTTTTT,CASRVRGGRSGELFF
.,.,TRBV11-2,TRBJ2-7,TGTGCCAGCAGCTCACGCGAGCGGATCGCCGACGAGCAGTACTTC,CASSSRERIADEQYF